Following are 5 T cell receptor beta chains from one sample sequenced in a study of blood T cell repertoires in COVID-19 (dated by TCRdb to 2020 to 2021). The library came from the immunoSEQ multiplex PCR assay. Held by TCRdb, this immuneACCESS table contains in-frame sequences only and omits some clones. Under half of the omission traces to an unresolved V gene where checked; the cause of the rest is unknown. Within this sample are fewer than 110,000 clones, with around nine tenths of them counted one time only. The ten top clones hold about 15% of the sample. Sequences were obtained from peripheral blood. These receptors came from a woman aged 80 or over in a cohort sampled during active COVID-19.

The CDR3 DNA is TGCGCCAGCAGCTCCGACAGGGGGGGGTTGAACACTGAAGCTTTCTTT. Translated: CASSSDRGGLNTEAFF. The genes are TRBV5-1 and TRBJ1-1; 9 bases agree with TRBD1. V was clipped by 3 bases and J by 0 bases; unmatched bases: 6. The CDR3 has 16 residues. Germline V lookup: CDR1 SGHRS, CDR2 YFSETQ.

The rearrangement links TRBV3-1 (or the pseudogene TRBV3-2) to TRBJ1-2, with D maybe TRBD1 (6 bases). Trimming took off 3 bases at V and 2 bases at J, with 10 bases between the two ends. This CDR3 contains 14 residues. Germline CDR1 LGHDT, CDR2 YNNKEL (reference sequence). The CDR3 protein is CASSQSTGNYGYTF. CDR3 nucleotides: TGTGCCAGCAGCCAGAGCACAGGGAACTATGGCTACACCTTC.

The V and J genes are TRBV5-1 and TRBJ1-1; possible D gene TRBD1, 5 bases. Trimming removed 2 bases at V and 4 bases at J, with 15 bases between. The germline CDR1 and CDR2 sequences are SGHRS and YFSETQ. CDR3 length: 15 amino acids. CDR3 sequence: CASSFQGGIGTEAFF. CDR3 coding DNA: TGCGCCAGCAGCTTCCAGGGCGGGATCGGCACTGAAGCTTTCTTT.

The chain recombines TRBV6-2 or TRBV6-3 with TRBJ2-1; 8 bases fit TRBD1. Germline V gives CDR1 MNHEY, CDR2 SVGEGT. The V and J ends lost 4 bases and 12 bases, in that order; junction bases with no gene match: 5. The CDR3 covers 12 residues. CDR3 region: CASSSQGAGQFF. In DNA, the CDR3 is TGTGCCAGCAGTTCCCAGGGGGCCGGGCAGTTCTTC.

The V call is TRBV27, the J call TRBJ2-1, with 9 bases matching TRBD2. There are 14 residues in the CDR3. The V and J ends lost 10 bases and 2 bases, in that order; junction bases with no gene match: 6. The germline V gene has CDR1 MNHEY and CDR2 SMNVEV (reference sequence). CDR3 sequence: CATRGLAAYNEQFF. The CDR3 DNA follows: TGTGCCACCAGGGGACTAGCAGCCTACAATGAGCAGTTCTTC.